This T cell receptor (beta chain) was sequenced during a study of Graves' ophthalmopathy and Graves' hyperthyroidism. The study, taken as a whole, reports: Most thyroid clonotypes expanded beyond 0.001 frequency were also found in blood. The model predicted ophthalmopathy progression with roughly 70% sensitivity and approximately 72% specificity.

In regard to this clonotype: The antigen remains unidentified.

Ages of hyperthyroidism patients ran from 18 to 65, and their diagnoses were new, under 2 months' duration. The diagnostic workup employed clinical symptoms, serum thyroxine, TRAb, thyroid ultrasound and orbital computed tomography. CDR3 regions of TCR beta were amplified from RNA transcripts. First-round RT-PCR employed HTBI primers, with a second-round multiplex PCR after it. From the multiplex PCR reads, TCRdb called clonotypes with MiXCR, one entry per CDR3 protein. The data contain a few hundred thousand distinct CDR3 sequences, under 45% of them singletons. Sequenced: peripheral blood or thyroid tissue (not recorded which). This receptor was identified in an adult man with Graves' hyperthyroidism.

DNA for the CDR3: TGTGCCAGCAGACCCATAGGGGGGAACACCGGGGAGCTGTTTTTT. Translated: CASRPIGGNTGELFF. This rearrangement joins TRBV6-1 to TRBJ2-2; D is possibly TRBD1 (6 bases). The germline gives CDR1 MNHNS, CDR2 SASEGT. The CDR3 extends over 15 amino acids. Trimming shortened V by 6 bases and J by 1 base, and 12 bases separated the two germline ends.